These T cell receptor beta chains were read from a single sample in a study of shared clonotypes between healthy human individuals. Assay used: immunoSEQ multiplex PCR; TCRdb lists only in-frame clones, some missing. The sample consists of approximately 1,000,000 clones, around 78% of them appearing once. Sequenced sample: memory CD4+ T cells from PBMCs. These receptors were collected from a young man in good health. Some clones in this sample may be carry-over from other donors' samples. Both conserved end residues are part of each CDR3. A D gene is named only where the DNA matches it firmly. Only part of the rows carry a size: once, few, many, or a class if the clone is expanded.

>-|TRBD1|TRBV19|TRBJ1-5
TGTGCCAGCCAACCCGGGACAGGGTTCAATCAGCCCCAGCATTTT
CASQPGTGFNQPQHF
>-|TRBD2|TRBV11-3|TRBJ2-2
TGTGCCAGCAGCTGGACTAGTACCGGGGAGCTGTTTTTT
CASSWTSTGELFF
>-|-|TRBV5-1|TRBJ1-3
TGCGCCAGCAGCCGTGAGGGGGCTGGAAACACCATATATTTT
CASSREGAGNTIYF
>-|TRBD1|TRBV5-1|TRBJ2-1
TGCGCCAGCAGCAAAGGGGGCGGCAGCTCCTACAATGAGCAGTTCTTC
CASSKGGGSSYNEQFF
>many|TRBD1|TRBV18|TRBJ2-7
TGTGCCAGCTCACCTCGGACAGGGGGCGACGAGCAGTACTTC
CASSPRTGGDEQYF
>once|-|TRBV5-1|TRBJ1-6
TGCGCCAGCAGCTTGGCAGTGGGTGGTTCACCCCTCCACTTT
CASSLAVGGSPLHF
>once|-|TRBV7-3|TRBJ1-5
TGTGCCAGCAGCTCCCTAAGGGGCGGTCAGCCCCAGCATTTT
CASSSLRGGQPQHF
>-|TRBD1|TRBV27|TRBJ2-1
TGTGCCAGCAGTCCCGGACAGGGGCCTCTCGGCGTAATCTTTAACAATGAGCAGTTCTTC
CASSPGQGPLGVIFNNEQFF
>-|-|TRBV11-2|TRBJ2-7
TGTGCCAGCAGCTTAAACCTAGGCCTTAGGTACGAGCAGTACTTC
CASSLNLGLRYEQYF
>-|-|TRBV6-5|TRBJ2-7
TGTGCCAGCAGTTACTCTCTGCGACAGGCGACCTACGAGCAGTACTTC
CASSYSLRQATYEQYF
>-|-|TRBV11-3|TRBJ2-1
TGTGCCAGCAGTCCAGAGGGATCCTACAATGAGCAGTTCTTC
CASSPEGSYNEQFF
>-|TRBD2|TRBV9|TRBJ2-1
TGTGCCAGCGGGGAGGGACTAGGGTCAAATGAGCAGTTCTTC
CASGEGLGSNEQFF
>-|-|TRBV4-2|TRBJ1-6
TGTGCCAGCAGCCAAGTTACAGGGTACTCACCCCTCCACTTT
CASSQVTGYSPLHF
>-|-|TRBV2|TRBJ1-1
TGTGCCAGCAGCTCCGGCCAAGGGATGGTATCTGAAGCTTTCTTT
CASSSGQGMVSEAFF
>-|-|TRBV19|TRBJ2-5
TGTGCCAGTAGTCCGAGGGTGATCGAGGAGACCCAGTACTTC
CASSPRVIEETQYF
>-|-|TRBV7-2|TRBJ2-5
TGTGCCAGCAGCTTATTCCAGTCCCAAGAGACCCAGTACTTC
CASSLFQSQETQYF
>-|-|TRBV6-1|TRBJ1-5
TGTGCCAGCAGCTCGACCCTTAGCAATCAGCCCCAGCATTTT
CASSSTLSNQPQHF
>-|TRBD1|TRBV28|TRBJ2-7
TGTGCCAGCAGCTCGACAGGGAAACTCTACGAGCAGTACTTC
CASSSTGKLYEQYF
>-|TRBD1|TRBV5-1|TRBJ2-1
TGCGCCAGCAGCTGGACCGGGACAGGGGGATACAATGAGCAGTTCTTC
CASSWTGTGGYNEQFF
>-|-|TRBV28|TRBJ2-7
TGTGCCAGCAGTGGGGGGGGGCACTGGGACGAGCAGTACTTC
CASSGGGHWDEQYF
>-|-|TRBV28|TRBJ1-2
TGTGCCAGCAGTTCTGTTACGGGCCAAGCGAAAGGCTACACCTTC
CASSSVTGQAKGYTF
>-|TRBD1|TRBV5-5|TRBJ2-7
TGTGCCAGCAGCCGGACAGGGGACAACGAGCAGTACTTC
CASSRTGDNEQYF
>-|-|TRBV18|TRBJ2-7
TGTGCCAGCTCACCGGGGGACCCCTACGAGCAGTACTTC
CASSPGDPYEQYF
>-|-|TRBV5-8|TRBJ2-2
TGTGCCAGCAGCCACAAAAACTGGCGGGGGGAGCTGTTTTTT
CASSHKNWRGELFF
>-|TRBD1|TRBV19|TRBJ2-7
TGTGCCAGTAGTCCATGGGGACAGGGCGGCTACGAGCAGTACTTC
CASSPWGQGGYEQYF
>-|TRBD2|TRBV19|TRBJ2-2
TGTGCCAGTAGGGTGACTAGCGGATACACCGGGGAGCTGTTTTTT
CASRVTSGYTGELFF
>-|TRBD2|TRBV2|TRBJ2-1
TGTGCCAGCAAGGCGGGAGGGCCGAATGAGCAGTTCTTC
CASKAGGPNEQFF
>-|TRBD1|TRBV7-3|TRBJ2-2
TGTGCCAGCAGCAGGACGGGACAGGGTATTTCCGCCGGGGAGCTGTTTTTT
CASSRTGQGISAGELFF
>-|-|TRBV18|TRBJ2-1
TGTGCCAGCTCACCACGGGGAGCAACCAATGAGCAGTTCTTC
CASSPRGATNEQFF
>-|TRBD2|TRBV5-1|TRBJ2-7
TGCGCCAGCAGCGCATCTAGCGGGAGGGTTAAGCAGTACTTC
CASSASSGRVKQYF
>-|TRBD1|TRBV30|TRBJ2-5
TGTGCCTGGAGTGTAGGGGGCACGCAAGAGACCCAGTACTTC
CAWSVGGTQETQYF
>-|TRBD1|TRBV11-1|TRBJ1-2
TGTGCCAGCAGCTTATGGGGAGGGGGCGATATCTATGGCTACACCTTC
CASSLWGGGDIYGYTF
>-|-|TRBV6-5|TRBJ2-5
TGTGCCAGCAGCCTTAAGCCTCCCCGGGCAGAGACCCAGTACTTC
CASSLKPPRAETQYF
>-|TRBD2|TRBV5-1|TRBJ2-5
TGCGCCAGCAATTTTGGGGGAGGGGAGACCCAGTACTTC
CASNFGGGETQYF
>-|-|TRBV29-1|TRBJ2-3
TGCAGCGTCGCAACAACATCGGGACTCTCTAGCACAGATACGCAGTATTTT
CSVATTSGLSSTDTQYF